The 8 T cell receptor beta chains below were found in one sample sequenced in a study of cytomegalovirus exposure and HLA in healthy donors. The PCR contained 60 Vbeta and 13 Jbeta primers. Method: immunoSEQ multiplex PCR; TCRdb's copy keeps in-frame clones and lacks some. There are roughly 120,000 clones in the sample; roughly four fifths occur only once, and 11% lies in the top ten. The sequenced material came from PBMCs. The receptors here all came from a male donor in good health and CMV-seropositive.

The gene calls are TRBV11-1 and TRBJ2-5; 9 bases are a match to TRBD1. There are 14 residues in the CDR3. V lost 6 bases to trimming and J lost 3 bases; unmatched junction nucleotides: 5. CDR1 SGHAT and CDR2 FQDESV come from the germline V gene (reference sequence). Here the CDR3 DNA reads TGTGCCAGCAGTCCCACAGGGGGCGAAGAGACCCAGTACTTC. Protein sequence: CASSPTGGEETQYF.

The chain uses TRBV4-2 and TRBJ2-3; possibly TRBD2 for D (5 bases). The CDR3 extends over 15 amino acids. The germline V gene encodes CDR1 LGHNA and CDR2 YNFKEQ. Trimming took 1 base from V and 2 from J, leaving 10 bases between them. The CDR3 reads CASSQAGYDTDTQYF. CDR3 nucleotide sequence: TGTGCCAGCAGCCAAGCGGGATATGACACAGATACGCAGTATTTT.

The gene calls are TRBV29-1 and TRBJ2-6; D may be TRBD1 (6 bases). There are 13 residues in the CDR3. The germline V gene has CDR1 SQVTM and CDR2 ANQGSEA. V gave up 7 bases and J gave up 0 bases, with 7 bases separating them. The CDR3: CSAGVSGANVLTF. In DNA form, the CDR3 reads TGCAGCGCAGGGGTCTCTGGGGCCAACGTCCTGACTTTC.

The rearrangement uses TRBV19 and TRBJ1-2, with a weak D call TRBD1 (6 bases). The V gene's germline CDR1 is LNHDA and CDR2 SQIVND (reference sequence). CDR3 size: 14 residues. The V end was cut by 3 bases, the J end by 0 bases, with 8 bases between. In DNA form, the CDR3 reads TGTGCCAGTAGTATCAGGACAGCTAACTATGGCTACACCTTC. Its translation: CASSIRTANYGYTF. Full variable domain (rest looked up from reference TRBV19 and TRBJ1-2): DGGITQSPKYLFRKEGQNVTLSCEQNLNHDAMYWYRQDPGQGLRLIYYSQIVNDFQKGDIAEGYSVSREKKESFPLTVTSAQKNPTAFYLCASSIRTANYGYTFGSGTRLTVV.

The rearrangement uses TRBV28 and TRBJ1-3, with 9 bases that match TRBD1. V shed 4 bases and J 0 bases; nucleotides not matched to a gene: 7. The length of the CDR3 is 17 residues. From germline, CDR1 is MDHEN and CDR2 SYDVKM. The CDR3 protein is CASSSHTGGDSGNTIYF. CDR3 nucleotide sequence: TGTGCCAGCAGTTCGCATACAGGGGGCGACTCTGGAAACACCATATATTTT.

This chain joins TRBV7-9 and TRBJ1-2; D ambiguous. The CDR3 has 16 residues. Per germline, CDR1 SEHNR and CDR2 FQNEAQ (reference sequence). Trimming shortened V by 1 base and J by 2 bases, and 14 bases separated the two germline ends. CDR3: CASSLVGQVKNYGYTF. CDR3 sequence (DNA): TGTGCCAGCAGCTTAGTTGGCCAAGTAAAAAACTATGGCTACACCTTC.

V is TRBV7-2 and J is TRBJ1-1; 8 bases agree with TRBD1. Trimming took 7 bases from V and 3 from J; bases not matched to a gene: 4. The CDR3 has 13 residues. The germline V gene encodes CDR1 SGHTA and CDR2 FQGNSA. Here the CDR3 reads CASTGGSHTEAFF. As DNA, the CDR3 is TGTGCCAGCACAGGGGGCTCGCACACTGAAGCTTTCTTT.

This clone was picked up a small number of times. This chain joins TRBV9 and TRBJ2-2; D possibly corresponds to TRBD2 (5 bases). Trimming cost V 0 bases and J 0 bases, with 9 bases left between them. The germline V gene has CDR1 SGDLS and CDR2 YYNGEE. The CDR3 is 16 residues long. In DNA, the CDR3 is TGTGCCAGCAGCGTAGGTGGAGGACCGAACACCGGGGAGCTGTTTTTT. This codes for CASSVGGGPNTGELFF.